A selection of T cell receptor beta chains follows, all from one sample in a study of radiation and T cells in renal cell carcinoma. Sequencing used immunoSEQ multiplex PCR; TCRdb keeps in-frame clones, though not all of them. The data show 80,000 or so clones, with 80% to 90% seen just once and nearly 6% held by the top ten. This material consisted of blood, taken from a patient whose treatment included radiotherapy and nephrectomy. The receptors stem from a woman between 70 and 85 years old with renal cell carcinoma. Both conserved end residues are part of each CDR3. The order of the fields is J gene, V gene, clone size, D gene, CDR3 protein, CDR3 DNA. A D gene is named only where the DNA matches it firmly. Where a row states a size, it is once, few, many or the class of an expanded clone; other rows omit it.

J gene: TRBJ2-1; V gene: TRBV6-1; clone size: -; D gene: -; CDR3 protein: CASSEATAGNNEQFF; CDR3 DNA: TGTGCCAGCAGTGAAGCCACAGCCGGCAACAATGAGCAGTTCTTC
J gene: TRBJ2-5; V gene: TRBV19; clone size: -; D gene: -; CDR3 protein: CASSIREAVQETQYF; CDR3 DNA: TGTGCCAGTAGTATAAGAGAGGCAGTCCAAGAGACCCAGTACTTC
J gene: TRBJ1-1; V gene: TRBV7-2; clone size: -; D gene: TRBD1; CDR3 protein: CASSLGQGGSFRAFF; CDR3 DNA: TGTGCCAGCAGCCTAGGACAGGGGGGAAGTTTTCGGGCTTTCTTT
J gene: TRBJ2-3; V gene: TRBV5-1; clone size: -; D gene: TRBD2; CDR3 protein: CASSLLGLAGADTQYF; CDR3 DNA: TGCGCCAGCAGCTTGTTGGGACTAGCGGGCGCAGATACGCAGTATTTT
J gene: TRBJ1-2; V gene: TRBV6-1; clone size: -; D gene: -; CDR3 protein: CASSEAAGRSYGYTF; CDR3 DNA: TGTGCCAGCAGTGAAGCGGCAGGGCGGAGCTATGGCTACACCTTC
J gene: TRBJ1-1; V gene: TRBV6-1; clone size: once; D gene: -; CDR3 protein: CASSFREGTEAFF; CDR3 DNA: TGTGCCAGCAGTTTCAGGGAGGGCACTGAAGCTTTCTTT
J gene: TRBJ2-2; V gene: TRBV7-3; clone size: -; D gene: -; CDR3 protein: CASRQDTGELFF; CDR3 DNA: TGTGCCAGCAGACAGGACACCGGGGAGCTGTTTTTT
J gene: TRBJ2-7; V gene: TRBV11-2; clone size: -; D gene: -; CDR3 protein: CASSLLGRSLYEQYF; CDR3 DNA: TGTGCCAGCAGCCTCCTAGGGCGCAGTTTGTACGAGCAGTACTTC
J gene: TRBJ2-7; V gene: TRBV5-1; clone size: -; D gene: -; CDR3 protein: CASSLEGYEQYF; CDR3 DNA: TGCGCCAGCAGCTTGGAAGGGTACGAGCAGTACTTC
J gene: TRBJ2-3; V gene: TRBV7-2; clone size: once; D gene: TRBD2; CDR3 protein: CASSPGTSGNTDTQYF; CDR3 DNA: TGTGCCAGCAGCCCCGGGACTAGCGGTAACACAGATACGCAGTATTTT
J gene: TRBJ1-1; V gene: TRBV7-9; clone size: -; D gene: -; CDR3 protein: CASSLARVLNTEAFF; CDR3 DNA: TGTGCCAGCAGCTTAGCGCGGGTACTGAACACTGAAGCTTTCTTT
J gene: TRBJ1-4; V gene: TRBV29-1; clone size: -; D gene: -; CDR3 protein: CSASDPAAGAKLFF; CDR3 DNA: TGCAGCGCTTCCGACCCCGCCGCAGGGGCCAAACTGTTTTTT
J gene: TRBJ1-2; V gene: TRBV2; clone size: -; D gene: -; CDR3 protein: CASRGLTFNYGYTF; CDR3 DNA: TGTGCCAGCAGGGGACTGACCTTTAACTATGGCTACACCTTC
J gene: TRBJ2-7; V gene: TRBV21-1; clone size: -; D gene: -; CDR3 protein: CASSKLGEQYF; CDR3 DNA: TGTGCCAGCAGCAAATTAGGCGAGCAGTACTTC
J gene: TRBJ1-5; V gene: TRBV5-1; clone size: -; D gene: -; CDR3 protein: CASSLEGDSNQPQHF; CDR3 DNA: TGCGCCAGCAGCTTGGAGGGGGATAGCAATCAGCCCCAGCATTTT